The 29 T cell receptor beta chains in this list originate from one sample, sequenced in a study of cytomegalovirus exposure and HLA in healthy donors. The primer mix had 60 Vbeta and 13 Jbeta primers. Assay used: immunoSEQ multiplex PCR; TCRdb lists only in-frame clones, some missing. This specimen shows 74,000 or so clones; the ten leading clones hold 1.3% to 1.5%. The sequenced sample was PBMCs. The receptors were gathered from an older woman in good health and CMV-seronegative.

The chain combines TRBV5-1 with TRBJ2-1; 10 positions agree with TRBD2. The CDR3 has 16 amino acids. Germline V gives CDR1 SGHRS, CDR2 YFSETQ. The V and J ends lost 0 bases and 6 bases, in that order; junction bases with no gene match: 6. CDR3: CASSLAPSGSSNEQFF. CDR3 nucleotides: TGCGCCAGCAGCTTGGCTCCTAGCGGGAGTTCCAATGAGCAGTTCTTC.

V usage is TRBV9 and J usage is TRBJ1-3; 9 nucleotides align to TRBD1. Germline V gene lookup returns CDR1 SGDLS and CDR2 YYNGEE. The trim removed 6 bases at V and 0 bases at J, leaving 10 bases unmatched. The CDR3 extends over 17 amino acids. CDR3 in DNA: TGTGCCAGCAACCGGGGACAGGGCGACGTCTCTGGAAACACCATATATTTT. Amino acids: CASNRGQGDVSGNTIYF.

The rearrangement joins TRBV19 to TRBJ2-7; possibly TRBD1 for D (6 bases). V was pared by 4 bases and J by 2 bases, with 9 bases between. The CDR3 totals 13 residues. Germline assignment: CDR1 LNHDA and CDR2 SQIVND (reference sequence). CDR3 loop: CASSTGQTYEQYF. CDR3 DNA sequence: TGTGCCAGTAGTACCGGACAGACCTACGAGCAGTACTTC.

The gene calls are TRBV4-2 and TRBJ2-1, with D perhaps matching TRBD1 (5 bases). From germline, CDR1 is LGHNA and CDR2 YNFKEQ. Trimming took off 1 base at V and 4 bases at J, with 14 bases between the two ends. CDR3 length: 16 residues. CDR3 bases: TGTGCCAGCAGCCAAGCCCAGGCGGACATATACAATGAGCAGTTCTTC. It translates to CASSQAQADIYNEQFF.

The CDR3 DNA is TGTGCCAGCAGCACGAGCGGCGGGGGCACGGGAAACACCATATATTTT. It is translated as CASSTSGGGTGNTIYF. This chain links TRBV9 with TRBJ1-3; D may be TRBD1 (6 bases). Germline-derived CDR1 and CDR2 are SGDLS and YYNGEE. The V end was cut by 4 bases, the J end by 4 bases, with 18 bases between. This CDR3 comprises 16 residues.

This chain links TRBV28 with TRBJ2-5, with a tentative D call TRBD1 (6 bases). The germline V and J ends were trimmed by 6 bases and 5 bases, with 13 bases remaining between them. CDR1 is MDHEN and CDR2 is SYDVKM in the germline V gene. CDR3 length: 13 amino acids. The CDR3 sequence is CASSMSGVETQYF. The CDR3 DNA reads TGTGCCAGCAGCATGTCAGGGGTGGAGACCCAGTACTTC.

The chain is built from TRBV5-1 and TRBJ2-1; a possible D gene is TRBD1 (6 bases). There are 14 residues in the CDR3. V was clipped by 6 bases and J by 8 bases, with 18 bases between them. Germline CDR1 SGHRS, CDR2 YFSETQ. The CDR3 region has the DNA TGCGCCAGCACCAGTAACAGGGTCGGGGATGAGCAGTTCTTC. Translation gives CASTSNRVGDEQFF.

Here the CDR3 reads CASSLAWGVAGEDTQYF. The CDR3 DNA sequence: TGTGCCAGCAGTTTAGCCTGGGGGGTAGCGGGAGAGGATACGCAGTATTTT. The rearrangement uses TRBV28 and TRBJ2-3, with 9 bases identical to TRBD2. CDR3 length: 17 residues. CDR1 is MDHEN and CDR2 is SYDVKM in the germline V gene. V was pared by 2 bases and J by 6 bases, with 12 bases of the junction left unmatched.

The gene calls are TRBV6-5 and TRBJ2-5; TRBD1 matches at 9 bases. The J call may be incorrect, as the DNA end agrees better with TRBJ2-7. The length of the CDR3 is 16 residues. The germline gives CDR1 MNHEY, CDR2 SVGAGI. In DNA, the CDR3 is TGTGCCAGCAGTTACGCGGCGGGACAGGGCTCCTACGAGCAGTACTTC. Its protein is CASSYAAGQGSYEQYF.

The V call is TRBV7-3, the J call TRBJ2-7; 8 nucleotides agree with TRBD2. After removal of 2 bases from V and 6 bases from J, the junction contained 18 bases not matched to a gene. Germline V lookup: CDR1 SGHTA, CDR2 FQGTGA. This CDR3 comprises 18 residues. Written as DNA, the CDR3 is TGTGCCAGCAGCTTACTACTAGCGGCCGGGAGTCAGACTGGCGAGCAGTACTTC. Amino acids: CASSLLLAAGSQTGEQYF.

CDR3 DNA: TGTGCCATCAGTACCACCCCCGGAGGTAGCAATCAGCCCCAGCATTTT. Its translation: CAISTTPGGSNQPQHF. V and J are TRBV10-3 and TRBJ1-5; D gene unclear. The germline V gene encodes CDR1 ENHRY and CDR2 SYGVKD. This CDR3 is built from 16 residues. V shed 5 bases and J shed 0 bases, with 14 bases lying between them.

The CDR3: CASSHRDTRTDTQYF. In DNA, the CDR3 is TGTGCCAGCAGCCACCGGGACACTCGCACAGATACGCAGTATTTT. The V call is TRBV11-2, the J call TRBJ2-3; D perhaps matches TRBD1 (6 bases). The length of the CDR3 is 15 residues. The V end was cut by 5 bases, the J end by 1 base, with 13 bases between. CDR1 is SGHAT, CDR2 FQNNGV, per germline.

The chain joins TRBV9 to TRBJ2-1; 7 nucleotides align to TRBD2. The germline CDR1 and CDR2 sequences are SGDLS and YYNGEE. Unmatched junction bases numbered 5, after V lost 2 bases and J lost 15 bases. This CDR3 region has 11 residues. This CDR3 reads CASSVSRELFF. In DNA, the CDR3 is TGTGCCAGCAGCGTCTCGCGGGAGTTGTTCTTC.

The chain uses TRBV6-5 and TRBJ1-1; weak D call: TRBD1 (5 bases). The CDR3 runs to 14 residues. Germline assignment: CDR1 MNHEY and CDR2 SVGAGI. V was shortened by 6 bases and J by 1 base, with 12 bases between the two germline ends. The chain's CDR3 is CASRKGQGNTEAFF. The CDR3 coding sequence is TGTGCCAGCAGAAAGGGGCAGGGGAACACTGAAGCTTTCTTT.

CDR3 in DNA: TGTGCCAGCAGCAGCCGGGACAGGCATGTCGGGACTAGCGGGAGGGACACAGATACGCAGTATTTT. This gives the protein CASSSRDRHVGTSGRDTDTQYF. This chain links TRBV7-3 with TRBJ2-3; 16 bases fit TRBD2. V was clipped by 5 bases and J by 2 bases; unmatched bases: 19. CDR3 length: 22 residues. CDR1 and CDR2 from the germline V gene are SGHTA and FQGTGA.

The chain uses TRBV7-2 and TRBJ2-5, with a weak D call TRBD1 (6 bases). Germline lookup yields CDR1 SGHTA and CDR2 FQGNSA. There are 15 residues in the CDR3. V lost 5 bases and J lost 4, with 17 bases in between. The CDR3 region is CASSPLQGAPETQYF. The CDR3 DNA reads TGTGCCAGCAGCCCGCTACAGGGAGCACCAGAGACCCAGTACTTC. Variable domain in full (rest from reference TRBV7-2 and TRBJ2-5): GAGVSQSPSNKVTEKGKDVELRCDPISGHTALYWYRQSLGQGLEFLIYFQGNSAPDKSGLPSDRFSAERTGGSVSTLTIQRTQQEDSAVYLCASSPLQGAPETQYFGPGTRLLVL.

V gene TRBV28 combines with J gene TRBJ2-7, with D possibly TRBD1 on 5 matching bases. Trimming took off 3 bases at V and 4 bases at J, with 10 bases between the two ends. Germline V lookup: CDR1 MDHEN, CDR2 SYDVKM. The CDR3 consists of 13 residues. CDR3 protein: CASSLKQGYEQYF. The CDR3 DNA is TGTGCCAGCAGTTTGAAGCAGGGATACGAGCAGTACTTC. Full variable domain (outside the CDR3, taken from reference TRBV28 and TRBJ2-7): DVKVTQSSRYLVKRTGEKVFLECVQDMDHENMFWYRQDPGLGLRLIYFSYDVKMKEKGDIPEGYSVSREKKERFSLILESASTNQTSMYLCASSLKQGYEQYFGPGTRLTVT.

The chain combines TRBV7-2 with TRBJ1-2; TRBD1 matches at 10 bases. The CDR3 runs to 19 residues. Germline V gives CDR1 SGHTA, CDR2 FQGNSA. With 2 bases clipped from V and 7 bases from J, the junction kept 19 bases outside the gene matches. CDR3 region: CASSLFGIGTGVDPSGYTF. The CDR3 DNA is TGTGCCAGCAGCTTATTCGGAATAGGGACAGGGGTAGATCCTAGTGGCTACACCTTC.

This chain uses TRBV5-1 with TRBJ1-6; 10 nucleotides agree with TRBD1. This CDR3 has 21 amino acids. Unmatched junction bases numbered 14, after V lost 0 bases and J lost 2 bases. The V gene's germline CDR1 is SGHRS and CDR2 YFSETQ. The CDR3 DNA sequence: TGCGCCAGCAGCTTGGCTCCTCCCGGGACAGGGGTCGGGACCTATAATTCACCCCTCCACTTT. Translating it yields CASSLAPPGTGVGTYNSPLHF. Supplemented by reference TRBV5-1 and TRBJ1-6, the full variable domain reads KAGVTQTPRYLIKTRGQQVTLSCSPISGHRSVSWYQQTPGQGLQFLFEYFSETQRNKGNFPGRFSGRQFSNSRSEMNVSTLELGDSALYLCASSLAPPGTGVGTYNSPLHFGNGTRLTVT.

The V call is TRBV5-1, the J call TRBJ2-5, with D possibly TRBD1 on 6 matching bases. The CDR3 has 14 residues. Trimming pared 4 bases from V and 0 bases from J, leaving 10 bases between. CDR1 and CDR2 (germline): SGHRS, YFSETQ. This chain's CDR3 is CASSERTDQETQYF. For the CDR3, the DNA is TGCGCCAGCAGCGAACGGACAGACCAAGAGACCCAGTACTTC. The full variable domain, in which reference TRBV5-1 and TRBJ2-5 provide the parts outside the CDR3, is KAGVTQTPRYLIKTRGQQVTLSCSPISGHRSVSWYQQTPGQGLQFLFEYFSETQRNKGNFPGRFSGRQFSNSRSEMNVSTLELGDSALYLCASSERTDQETQYFGPGTRLLVL.

This chain uses TRBV6-6 with TRBJ2-7; 11 bases are a match to TRBD1. This CDR3 spans 15 amino acids. The germline CDR1 and CDR2 sequences are MNHNY and SVGAGI (reference sequence). J was trimmed by 2 bases and V by 4 bases; bases with no gene match: 4. The CDR3 sequence is CASSWGDRGTYEQYF. CDR3 coding DNA: TGTGCCAGCAGTTGGGGGGACAGGGGGACCTACGAGCAGTACTTC.

This chain links TRBV28 with TRBJ2-2, with D perhaps TRBD2 (5 bases). Germline V lookup: CDR1 MDHEN, CDR2 SYDVKM. V lost 8 bases to trimming and J lost 1 base, with 17 bases between them. The CDR3 runs to 16 residues. The CDR3 protein is CASEAPWRLNTGELFF. The CDR3 DNA follows: TGTGCCAGCGAGGCCCCTTGGAGGTTGAACACCGGGGAGCTGTTTTTT.

This sequence joins TRBV27 and TRBJ2-3, with 10 bases fitting TRBD1. CDR3 length: 13 amino acids. The V segment lost 5 bases and the J segment 6 bases; nucleotides outside the gene matches: 2. CDR1 MNHEY and CDR2 SMNVEV come from the germline V gene (reference sequence). The CDR3 loop is CASSDRGQDTQYF. In DNA, the CDR3 is TGTGCCAGCAGTGACAGGGGGCAGGATACGCAGTATTTT.

The chain combines TRBV7-9 with TRBJ1-5, with D unresolved. There are 16 residues in the CDR3. Germline assignment: CDR1 SEHNR and CDR2 FQNEAQ (reference sequence). Trimming cost V 1 base and J 0 bases, with 10 bases left between them. CDR3 DNA: TGTGCCAGCAGCTTAGATGCCGCGGTTAGCAATCAGCCCCAGCATTTT. Translated: CASSLDAAVSNQPQHF.

This chain links TRBV5-4 with TRBJ2-3; TRBD1 matches at 7 bases. Losses at the gene ends were 4 bases for V and 3 bases for J; bases not matched to a gene: 11. Germline loops: CDR1 SGHNT, CDR2 YYREEE (reference sequence). This CDR3 has 16 amino acids. CDR3 coding DNA: TGTGCCAGCAGCCGACAACAGGGGATCGCTACAGATACGCAGTATTTT. Its protein is CASSRQQGIATDTQYF.

V usage is TRBV18 and J usage is TRBJ2-5; tentative D call: TRBD1 (5 bases). The germline CDR1 and CDR2 sequences are KGHSH and LQKENI. CDR3 length equals 15 residues. V was shortened by 3 bases and J by 3 bases, with 14 bases between the two germline ends. CDR3 amino acids: CASSPRTGVEETQYF. DNA for the CDR3: TGTGCCAGCTCACCTCGCACAGGAGTTGAAGAGACCCAGTACTTC.

The chain is built from TRBV25-1 and TRBJ1-4; TRBD1 matches 8 bases. Germline values: CDR1 MGHDK, CDR2 SYGVNS. The CDR3 contains 17 residues. Trimming at V came to 4 bases and at J to 7 bases, leaving 14 bases not matched to a gene. The CDR3 region is CASSVPSAGTGGEKLFF. For the CDR3, the DNA is TGTGCCAGCAGTGTCCCTAGTGCCGGGACAGGTGGTGAAAAACTGTTTTTT.

This chain links TRBV7-3 with TRBJ2-1; 7 nucleotides align to TRBD2. The CDR3 has 16 amino acids. Germline CDR1 and CDR2: SGHTA and FQGTGA. V lost 5 bases and J lost 3; bases outside the gene matches: 10. The chain's CDR3 is CASSPKAVAGYNEQFF. CDR3 nucleotide sequence: TGTGCCAGCAGCCCCAAGGCGGTAGCGGGCTACAATGAGCAGTTCTTC.

The chain carries TRBV5-1 and TRBJ2-1, with 7 nucleotides matching TRBD2. Trimming removed 0 bases from V and 4 bases from J; junction bases left unmatched: 4. CDR1 and CDR2 (germline): SGHRS, YFSETQ. The CDR3 totals 15 residues. CDR3 protein: CASSLVASGYNEQFF. The CDR3 nucleotides read TGCGCCAGCAGCTTGGTCGCTAGCGGATACAATGAGCAGTTCTTC.